Following are 12 T cell receptor beta chains from one sample sequenced in a study of T cells in Graves' hyperthyroidism and ophthalmopathy. RNA transcripts gave rise to amplified TCR beta CDR3 regions. The study used the HTBI primer set for a first-round RT-PCR of the TCR CDR3. TCRdb re-called the multiplex PCR reads with MiXCR, one entry per CDR3 protein. The sample includes hundreds of thousands of distinct CDR3 sequences, around 14% seen only once; the top ten take more than 5%. What was sequenced was blood. The receptor source for this set is a woman in her twenties or thirties with Graves' hyperthyroidism that later progressed to Graves' ophthalmopathy.

This clonotype was detected many times. This chain joins TRBV7-3 and TRBJ2-2, with D possibly matching TRBD1 (5 bases). V shed 7 bases and J shed 0 bases, with 9 bases lying between them. The CDR3 is made up of 14 amino acids. Germline assignment: CDR1 SGHTA and CDR2 FQGTGA. The CDR3, as DNA: TGTGCCAGCAATAAGGGGACGAACACCGGGGAGCTGTTTTTT. The encoded protein is CASNKGTNTGELFF.

The table lists this clonotype with many counts. The J gene is TRBJ2-3, the V gene TRBV11-3, with a tentative D call TRBD2 (5 bases). The CDR3 length is 12 residues. The germline V gene encodes CDR1 SGHNT and CDR2 YENEEA. Trimming stripped 3 bases from V and 8 bases from J, with 9 bases between. The CDR3 here is CASSFLEGTQYF. CDR3 bases: TGTGCCAGCAGCTTTTTAGAGGGTACGCAGTATTTT.

The table lists this clonotype with many counts. The chain recombines TRBV14 with TRBJ2-2, with D unresolved. From germline, CDR1 is SGHDN and CDR2 FVKESK. CDR3 size: 15 residues. Trimming cost V 4 bases and J 1 base, with 10 bases left between them. The CDR3 spells CASSLLSENTGELFF. CDR3 DNA: TGTGCCAGCAGCCTTCTCAGCGAGAACACCGGGGAGCTGTTTTTT.

The rearrangement links TRBV5-1 to TRBJ2-7, with 7 bases identical to TRBD2. V was pared by 4 bases and J by 6 bases, with 7 bases of the junction left unmatched. Per the germline V gene, CDR1 is SGHRS and CDR2 is YFSETQ. This CDR3 has 13 residues. CDR3 protein: CASSPRTRSEQYF. DNA of the CDR3: TGCGCCAGCAGCCCGAGGACTAGGAGCGAGCAGTACTTC.

With regard to this clonotype: A much bigger clone sits one base away, suggesting this may be a read error. The chain recombines TRBV7-9 with TRBJ2-1; D may be TRBD2 (5 bases). Germline-derived CDR1 and CDR2 are SEHNR and FQNEAQ (reference sequence). This CDR3 is built from 18 residues. The CDR3 DNA is TGTGCCAGCAGCCCTCCGGCTAGCACGGAGCAATCCTACAATGAGCGGTTCTTC. Translating gives CASSPPASTEQSYNERFF.

The sample holds a few counts of this clonotype. The rearrangement joins TRBV29-1 to TRBJ1-2; no definite D call. This CDR3 contains 13 residues. From germline, CDR1 is SQVTM and CDR2 ANQGSEA. V was trimmed by 2 bases and J by 8 bases, leaving 15 bases between them. This CDR3 is CSVETAMPGGYTF. In nucleotides, the CDR3 is TGCAGCGTTGAAACAGCGATGCCGGGGGGCTACACCTTC.

This clonotype has ten or more counts. This sequence joins TRBV24-1 and TRBJ1-2, with a weak D call TRBD1 (5 bases). The CDR3 is 13 amino acids. V lost 3 bases to trimming and J lost 8 bases, with 12 bases between them. Germline values: CDR1 KGHDR, CDR2 SFDVKD. The CDR3 is CATSDGQGRGYTF. The CDR3 bases are TGTGCCACCAGTGATGGGCAGGGTCGGGGCTACACCTTC.

This clonotype turned up a few times. The chain links TRBV9 to TRBJ2-2; possible D gene TRBD1, 5 bases. The germline CDR1 and CDR2 sequences are SGDLS and YYNGEE. Trimming left V 0 bases short and J 7 bases short, with 16 bases between. The CDR3 consists of 16 residues. The CDR3 DNA follows: TGTGCCAGCAGCGTAGGCCCCCACAGCCAGGGCGGGGAGCTGTTTTTT. This sequence encodes CASSVGPHSQGGELFF.

This clonotype was detected many times. V gene TRBV27 combines with J gene TRBJ1-3; D is undetermined. CDR1 and CDR2 (germline): MNHEY, SMNVEV (reference sequence). V lost 0 bases, J lost 2 bases, and 8 bases lay in between. The CDR3 spans 15 residues. CDR3 region: CASSLSRGTGNTIYF. CDR3 nucleotide sequence: TGTGCCAGCAGTTTATCGCGGGGTACTGGAAACACCATATATTTT.

This clonotype was detected only a few times. The rearrangement uses TRBV27 and TRBJ2-7, with D perhaps TRBD2 (6 bases). The V end lost 6 bases, the J end lost 3 bases, and 12 bases lay between the germline ends. Germline V gives CDR1 MNHEY, CDR2 SMNVEV (reference sequence). CDR3 length: 13 amino acids. The CDR3 region is CASSHGTHYEQYF. Here the CDR3 DNA reads TGTGCCAGCAGCCACGGGACTCACTACGAGCAGTACTTC.

This clonotype was counted at least ten times. The V gene is TRBV28, the J gene TRBJ1-5; perhaps TRBD1 as D (5 bases). With 7 bases removed from V and 8 bases from J, the gap between germline ends came to 18 bases. Germline V gene lookup returns CDR1 MDHEN and CDR2 SYDVKM. The CDR3 has 14 residues. The CDR3 spells CASTTPQGREPQHF. CDR3 nucleotides: TGTGCCAGCACCACACCCCAGGGTCGGGAGCCCCAGCATTTT.

This clonotype was picked up many times. This chain joins TRBV30 and TRBJ2-7; no reliable D call. This CDR3 region has 11 residues. Germline V gene data show CDR1 as GTSNPN and CDR2 as SVGIG (reference sequence). Trimming stripped 1 base from V and 5 bases from J, with 6 bases between. CDR3 sequence: CAWSAPNEQYF. The CDR3 DNA follows: TGTGCCTGGAGTGCTCCCAACGAGCAGTACTTC.